This TCR beta chain was found in a study of T cell changes during pregnancy in multiple sclerosis. The table came from immunoSEQ multiplex PCR; TCRdb's copy has only in-frame clones and leaves some out. The sample holds roughly 34,000 clones, roughly 90% seen once. This TCR was recovered from a female donor with multiple sclerosis, enrolled in a pregnancy study. The specimen was CD8+ T cells from peripheral blood mononuclear cells, collected in the third trimester of pregnancy.

CDR3 loop: CATNQGGEGTDTQYF. The CDR3 coding sequence is TGTGCCACAAATCAGGGTGGTGAGGGCACAGATACGCAGTATTTT. The chain recombines TRBV15 with TRBJ2-3; D might be TRBD1 (5 bases). Trimming took 9 bases from V and 1 from J, leaving 17 bases between them. CDR3 size: 15 residues. Looked up from germline, CDR1 is LNHNV and CDR2 is YYDKDF (reference sequence).